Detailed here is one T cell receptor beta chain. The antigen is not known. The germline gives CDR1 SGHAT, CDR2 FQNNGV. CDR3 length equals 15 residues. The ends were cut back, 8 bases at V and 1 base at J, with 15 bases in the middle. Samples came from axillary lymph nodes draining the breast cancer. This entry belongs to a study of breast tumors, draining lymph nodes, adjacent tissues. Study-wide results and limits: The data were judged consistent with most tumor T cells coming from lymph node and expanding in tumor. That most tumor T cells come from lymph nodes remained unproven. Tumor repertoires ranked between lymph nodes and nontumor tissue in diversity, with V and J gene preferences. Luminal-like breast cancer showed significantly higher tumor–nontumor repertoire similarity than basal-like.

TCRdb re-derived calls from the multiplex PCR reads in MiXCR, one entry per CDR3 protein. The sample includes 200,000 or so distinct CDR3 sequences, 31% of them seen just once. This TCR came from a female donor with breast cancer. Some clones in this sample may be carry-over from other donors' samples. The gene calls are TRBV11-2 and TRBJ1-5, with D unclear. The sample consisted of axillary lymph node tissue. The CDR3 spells CASHSASGSNQPQHF. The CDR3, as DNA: TGTGCCAGCCACTCGGCGTCGGGGAGCAATCAGCCCCAGCATTTT.